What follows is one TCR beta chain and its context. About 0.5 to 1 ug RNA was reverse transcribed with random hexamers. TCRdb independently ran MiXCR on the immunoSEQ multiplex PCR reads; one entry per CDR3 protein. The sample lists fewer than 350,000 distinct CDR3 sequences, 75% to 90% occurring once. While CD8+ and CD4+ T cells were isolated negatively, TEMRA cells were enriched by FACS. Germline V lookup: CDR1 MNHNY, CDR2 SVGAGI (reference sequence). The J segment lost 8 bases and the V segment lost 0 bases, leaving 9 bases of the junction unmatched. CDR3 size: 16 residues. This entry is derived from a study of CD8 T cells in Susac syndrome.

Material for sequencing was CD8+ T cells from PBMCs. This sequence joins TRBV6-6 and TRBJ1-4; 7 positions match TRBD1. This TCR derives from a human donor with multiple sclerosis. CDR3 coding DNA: TGTGCCAGCAGTTACTCGATCGGGCAGGGGGGGGAAAAACTGTTTTTT. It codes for CASSYSIGQGGEKLFF.